The 12 T cell receptor beta chains listed next were all sequenced from one sample in a study of CDR3 diversity in severe acne. Each CDR3 protein is one row after TCRdb ran MiXCR on the PCR reads. The sample holds about 93,000 distinct CDR3 sequences, 45% to 50% seen once. The sequenced sample was blood. All receptors come from a male donor in good health, serving as a control.

This clonotype was recorded only once. The V and J genes are TRBV25-1 and TRBJ1-1; D gene uncertain. The ends were cut back, 11 bases at V and 3 bases at J, with 19 bases in the middle. This CDR3 is built from 14 residues. Germline V CDR1 and CDR2: MGHDK, SYGVNS. The CDR3 region is CAWSRRLEDTEAFF. Written as DNA, the CDR3 is TGTGCCTGGTCAAGACGGCTTGAGGACACTGAAGCTTTCTTT. Full variable domain (remainder filled in from reference TRBV25-1 and TRBJ1-1): EADIYQTPRYLVIGTGKKITLECSQTMGHDKMYWYQQDPGMELHLIHYSYGVNSTEKGDLSSESTVSRIRTEHFPLTLESARPSHTSQYLCAWSRRLEDTEAFFGQGTRLTVV.

This clonotype occurred a few times. V gene TRBV7-3 combines with J gene TRBJ1-1; maybe TRBD1 (5 bases). The CDR3 runs to 14 residues. Trimming stripped 1 base from V and 5 bases from J, with 11 bases between. Germline V gives CDR1 SGHTA, CDR2 FQGTGA. The CDR3 reads CASSLIGGGTEAFF. DNA for the CDR3: TGTGCCAGCAGCTTAATCGGGGGGGGAACTGAAGCTTTCTTT.

J is TRBJ1-1 and V is TRBV25-1; TRBD1 is a possible D gene (5 bases). CDR1 is MGHDK, CDR2 SYGVNS, per germline. CDR3 length: 12 amino acids. The V gene lost 5 bases and the J gene lost 3 bases, with 7 bases spanning the gap. The CDR3 sequence: CASSPGYTEAFF. CDR3 sequence (DNA): TGTGCCAGCAGTCCAGGGTACACTGAAGCTTTCTTT.

With respect to this clonotype: This CDR3 is missing its conserved last phenylalanine or tryptophan, likely due to a read error. The chain recombines TRBV20-1 with TRBJ1-6; D is possibly TRBD1 (6 bases). Germline V lookup: CDR1 DFQATT, CDR2 SNEGSKA (reference sequence). V was pared by 5 bases and J by 7 bases, with 15 bases between. The CDR3 loop spans 14 amino acids. This CDR3 is CSAETGSENSPLHL. DNA for the CDR3: TGCAGTGCTGAAACAGGGTCGGAGAATTCACCCCTCCACCTT.

The chain employs TRBV19 and TRBJ1-1; no clear D. Per the germline V gene, CDR1 is LNHDA and CDR2 is SQIVND (reference sequence). V was trimmed by 5 bases and J by 1 base, leaving 11 bases between them. The CDR3 extends over 14 amino acids. The CDR3 coding sequence is TGTGCCAGTAGTGGGCCGGACGGGAACACTGAAGCTTTCTTT. Its protein product is CASSGPDGNTEAFF. The complete variable domain, with remaining parts taken from reference TRBV19 and TRBJ1-1, reads DGGITQSPKYLFRKEGQNVTLSCEQNLNHDAMYWYRQDPGQGLRLIYYSQIVNDFQKGDIAEGYSVSREKKESFPLTVTSAQKNPTAFYLCASSGPDGNTEAFFGQGTRLTVV.

The V gene is TRBV5-1, the J gene TRBJ2-7; possible D gene TRBD2, 5 bases. The CDR3 contains 13 residues. Trimming stripped 0 bases from V and 4 bases from J, with 8 bases between. Per germline, CDR1 SGHRS and CDR2 YFSETQ. The CDR3 spells CASSLAGLYEQYF. CDR3 coding DNA: TGCGCCAGCAGCTTGGCGGGATTGTACGAGCAGTACTTC.

This clonotype occurred many times. The CDR3 protein is CASSEFESTYEQYF. The CDR3 DNA reads as TGCGCCAGCAGTGAGTTCGAAAGCACCTACGAGCAGTACTTC. The chain combines TRBV10-2 with TRBJ2-7; no reliable D call. V shed 1 base and J shed 2 bases, with 9 bases lying between them. This CDR3 spans 14 amino acids. The germline gives CDR1 WSHSY, CDR2 SAAADI.

The chain combines TRBV10-1 with TRBJ2-7; 9 bases are shared with TRBD2. This CDR3 comprises 15 residues. With 6 bases clipped from V and 4 bases from J, the junction kept 10 bases outside the gene matches. Germline V lookup: CDR1 WNHNN, CDR2 SYGVQD (reference sequence). The CDR3 nucleotides are TGCGCCAGCAGCTTGGGATTAGCGGGAGTTTACGAGCAGTACTTC. Translated, it gives CASSLGLAGVYEQYF.

Sample share makes this clonotype medium-sized (0.01 to 0.1%). This sequence joins TRBV15 and TRBJ1-2; unclear D gene. Germline V gene data show CDR1 as LNHNV and CDR2 as YYDKDF (reference sequence). Trimming stripped 0 bases from V and 6 bases from J, with 11 bases between. The CDR3 is 14 amino acids. The CDR3 region has the DNA TGTGCCACCAGCAGAGATGCTCAAACAGATGGCTACACCTTC. Protein product: CATSRDAQTDGYTF.

In the case of this clonotype: A junction boundary mismatches the germline segment, possibly from a read error. This chain connects TRBV10-2 to TRBJ1-2; D remains ambiguous. Germline V lookup: CDR1 WSHSY, CDR2 SAAADI. CDR3 length: 14 amino acids. The CDR3 nucleotides are TGTGCCAGCAGCCCCGACAACGATAGGGATGGCTACACCTTC. Residues: CASSPDNDRDGYTF.

In its sample, this clonotype is medium-sized. The chain carries TRBV5-1 and TRBJ2-3; tentatively, D is TRBD1 (5 bases). The V end lost 1 base, the J end lost 3 bases, and 12 bases lay between the germline ends. The CDR3 spans 15 residues. Germline-derived CDR1 and CDR2 are SGHRS and YFSETQ. CDR3: CASSLWAGLTDTQYF. The CDR3 nucleotides read TGCGCCAGCAGCTTGTGGGCAGGGTTGACAGATACGCAGTATTTT.

This clonotype appeared a few times. The chain uses TRBV7-8 and TRBJ2-5; possibly TRBD2 for D (5 bases). Germline V gives CDR1 SGHVS, CDR2 FQNEAQ. The CDR3 loop spans 14 amino acids. The V gene lost 1 base and the J gene lost 4 bases, with 10 bases spanning the gap. The CDR3 protein is CASSLGRGGETQYF. CDR3 coding DNA: TGTGCCAGCAGCTTAGGCCGGGGTGGAGAGACCCAGTACTTC.